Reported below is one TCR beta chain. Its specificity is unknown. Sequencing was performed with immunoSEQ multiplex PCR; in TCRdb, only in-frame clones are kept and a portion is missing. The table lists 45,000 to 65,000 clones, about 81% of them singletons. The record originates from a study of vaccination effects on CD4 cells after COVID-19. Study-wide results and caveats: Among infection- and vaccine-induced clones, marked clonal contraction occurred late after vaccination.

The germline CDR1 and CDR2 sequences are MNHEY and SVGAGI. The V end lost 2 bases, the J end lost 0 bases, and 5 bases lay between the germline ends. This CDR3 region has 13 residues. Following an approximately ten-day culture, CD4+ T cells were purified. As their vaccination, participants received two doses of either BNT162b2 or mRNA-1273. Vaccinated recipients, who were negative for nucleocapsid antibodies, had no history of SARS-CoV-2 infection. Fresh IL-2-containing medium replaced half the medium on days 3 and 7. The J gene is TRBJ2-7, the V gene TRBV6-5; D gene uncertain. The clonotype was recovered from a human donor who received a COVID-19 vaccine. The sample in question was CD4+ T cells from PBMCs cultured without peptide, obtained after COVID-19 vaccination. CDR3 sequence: CASSYRLSYEQYF. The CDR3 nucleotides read TGTGCCAGCAGTTACCGCCTCTCCTACGAGCAGTACTTC.